This TCR beta chain comes out of a study of healthy donors' naive CD4 and CD8 T cells. Looking at the study overall: All functional IMGT TCR alpha variants were covered by new primers.

To note about this clonotype: The antigen is unknown.

Starting from approximately 500 ng of total RNA, TCR libraries were made with linear amplification. Each CDR3 protein is one row after TCRdb ran MiXCR on the reads. This sample has 180,000 or so distinct CDR3 sequences, with 65% to 80% found just once. Notes on the study in general: Most V and J genes were reportedly biased between naive CD4+ and CD8+ cells. Positive CDR3 charge linked to CD4+ cells, negative to CD8+ cells. CDR3 charge plus V and J genes appeared to account for approximately 13% of CD4/CD8 variance.

The source is a pool of human donors in good health; the sample pools cells from several healthy donors. The sequencing sample was made of naive CD4+ and CD8+ T cells sorted from blood, pooled from several donors.

CDR3 region: CSARDFGGGMETQYF. The CDR3 nucleotides are TGCAGTGCTAGAGATTTTGGGGGTGGTATGGAGACCCAGTACTTC. The rearrangement uses TRBV20-1 and TRBJ2-5; D is perhaps TRBD1 or TRBD2 (5 bases each). With 0 bases removed from V and 5 bases from J, the gap between germline ends came to 16 bases. Germline lookup yields CDR1 DFQATT and CDR2 SNEGSKA (reference sequence). This CDR3 has 15 amino acids.